This TCR beta chain came from a study of T cells after yellow fever vaccination. The study's findings and limits: Post-booster reappearance was seen for most primary-vaccination clones (about 96% CD4, around 89% CD8).

Germline V gives CDR1 MNHEY, CDR2 SMNVEV (reference sequence). Between the trimmed V and J ends, which lost 5 bases and 3 bases, there was a span of 19 bases. CDR3 length: 16 residues. In TCRdb, the 5' RACE reads were re-called with MiXCR into one record per CDR3 protein. The data hold some 320,000 distinct CDR3 sequences, with 9.5% to 12% observed a single time. Of note for this clonotype: Its matching antigen is unknown.

The clonotype comes from a man between 18 and 35 years old who received the YFV17D yellow fever vaccine. This sequence joins TRBV27 and TRBJ1-1; D remains unclear. This specimen was CD4+ T cells sorted from PBMCs, taken 45 days after the yellow fever booster vaccination. Here the CDR3 reads CASSPARFRSYTEAFF. The CDR3 coding sequence is TGTGCCAGCAGTCCCGCCCGTTTTAGGTCCTACACTGAAGCTTTCTTT.